This passage covers 2 T cell receptor beta chains from one sample sequenced in a study of human T cells and chemical hapten exposure. TCRdb called the RACE reads again in MiXCR, with one record for every CDR3 protein. The data hold 190,000 or so distinct CDR3 sequences, with 30% observed a single time. Stated time point: pre-sensitization, week 0. Described treatment: therapeutic diphenylcyclopropenone sensitization with weekly scalp DPC. Sample: whole blood, taken in connection with sensitization to the hapten diphenylcyclopropenone (DPC). The receptors were sampled from a woman between 25 and 40 years old with alopecia areata. Some clones in this sample may be carry-over from other donors' samples.

The chain combines TRBV30 with TRBJ2-4, with D perhaps TRBD2 (6 bases). The CDR3 is made up of 18 amino acids. Trimming removed 2 bases at V and 0 bases at J, with 20 bases between. Per the germline V gene, CDR1 is GTSNPN and CDR2 is SVGIG (reference sequence). DNA of the CDR3: TGTGCCTGGAGTACCGGACACGGAGGGGCCTTAGCCAAAAACATTCAGTACTTC. Translation gives CAWSTGHGGALAKNIQYF.

V is TRBV29-1 and J is TRBJ2-1, with D unresolved. Trimming removed 4 bases at V and 5 bases at J, with 3 bases between. Germline V gives CDR1 SQVTM, CDR2 ANQGSEA. CDR3 size: 10 residues. The CDR3 here is CSVAHNEQFF. DNA of the CDR3: TGCAGCGTTGCCCACAATGAGCAGTTCTTC.